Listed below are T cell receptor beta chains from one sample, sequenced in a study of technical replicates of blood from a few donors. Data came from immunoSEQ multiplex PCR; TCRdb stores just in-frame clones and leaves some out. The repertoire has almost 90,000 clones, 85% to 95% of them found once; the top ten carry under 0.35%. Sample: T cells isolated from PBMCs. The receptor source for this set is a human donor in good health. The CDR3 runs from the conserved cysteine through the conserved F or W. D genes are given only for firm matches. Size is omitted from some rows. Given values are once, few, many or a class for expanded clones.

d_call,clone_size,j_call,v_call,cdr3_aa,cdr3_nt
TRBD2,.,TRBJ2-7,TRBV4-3,CASSQTLGRDEQYF,TGCGCCAGCAGCCAAACCCTTGGGAGGGACGAGCAGTACTTC
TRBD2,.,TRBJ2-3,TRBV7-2,CASSLVAGGTDTQYF,TGTGCCAGCAGCTTAGTAGCGGGAGGCACAGATACGCAGTATTTT
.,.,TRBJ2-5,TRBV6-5,CASSRGPRGETQYF,TGTGCCAGCAGTCGTGGTCCCCGGGGAGAGACCCAGTACTTC
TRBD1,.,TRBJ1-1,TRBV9,CASSAGRGDRGGTEAFF,TGTGCCAGCAGCGCCGGGAGGGGGGACAGGGGAGGCACTGAAGCTTTCTTT
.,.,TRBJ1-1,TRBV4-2,CASSQYSGETNTEAFF,TGTGCCAGCAGCCAATATTCTGGGGAGACGAACACTGAAGCTTTCTTT
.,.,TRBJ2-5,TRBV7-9,CASTANRRGGETQYF,TGTGCCAGCACCGCTAACAGGAGAGGAGGGGAGACCCAGTACTTC
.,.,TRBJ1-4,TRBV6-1,CASSGRFGSEKLFF,TGTGCCAGCAGCGGCCGGTTCGGGTCTGAAAAACTGTTTTTT
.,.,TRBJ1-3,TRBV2,CASSPSDLYSGNTIYF,TGTGCCAGCAGCCCAAGCGATCTTTACTCTGGAAACACCATATATTTT
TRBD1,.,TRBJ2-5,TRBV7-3,CASSWTGGETQYF,TGTGCCAGCAGCTGGACAGGTGGGGAGACCCAGTACTTC
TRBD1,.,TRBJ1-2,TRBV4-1,CASSQLNRGEHGYTF,TGCGCCAGCAGCCAACTCAACAGGGGGGAGCATGGCTACACCTTC
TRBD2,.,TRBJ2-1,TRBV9,CASSVSSGRNEQFF,TGTGCCAGCAGCGTTTCCAGCGGGAGAAATGAGCAGTTCTTC
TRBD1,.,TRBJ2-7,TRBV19,CASSMGQGFYEQYF,TGTGCCAGTAGTATGGGACAGGGGTTTTACGAGCAGTACTTC
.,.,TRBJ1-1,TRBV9,CASSVAGGATEAFF,TGTGCCAGCAGCGTAGCTGGGGGCGCCACTGAAGCTTTCTTT
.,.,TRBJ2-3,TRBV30,CAWSAGQSSTDTQYF,TGTGCCTGGAGTGCGGGACAATCTAGCACAGATACGCAGTATTTT
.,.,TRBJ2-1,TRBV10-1,CASSEWRGGHNEQFF,TGCGCCAGCAGTGAGTGGAGGGGGGGACACAATGAGCAGTTCTTC
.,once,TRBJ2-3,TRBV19,CASSIEDLTGIRTDTQYF,TGTGCCAGTAGTATTGAGGACCTTACCGGGATTCGCACAGATACGCAGTATTTT
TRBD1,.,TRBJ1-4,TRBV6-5,CASSLTGGGEKLFF,TGTGCCAGCAGTCTAACAGGGGGAGGCGAAAAACTGTTTTTT
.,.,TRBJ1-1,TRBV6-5,CASSEDGLEAFF,TGTGCCAGCAGTGAGGACGGACTTGAAGCTTTCTTT
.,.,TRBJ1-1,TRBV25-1,CASSELVNTEAFF,TGTGCCAGCAGTGAGTTAGTGAACACTGAAGCTTTCTTT
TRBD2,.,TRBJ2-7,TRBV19,CASNPGLAGDEQYF,TGTGCCAGTAACCCGGGACTAGCGGGAGACGAGCAGTACTTC
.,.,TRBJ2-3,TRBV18,CASSQLLDQTQYF,TGTGCCAGCTCACAACTACTAGATCAGACGCAGTATTTT
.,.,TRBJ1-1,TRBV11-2,CASSLSGGNTEAFF,TGTGCCAGCAGCTTAAGCGGCGGGAACACTGAAGCTTTCTTT
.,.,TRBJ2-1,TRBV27,CASSVRHSGNEQFF,TGTGCCAGCAGTGTTCGACACTCGGGAAATGAGCAGTTCTTC
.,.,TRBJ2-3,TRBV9,CASSPGHQAADTQYF,TGTGCCAGCAGCCCAGGACACCAGGCCGCAGATACGCAGTATTTT
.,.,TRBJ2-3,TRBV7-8,CASSSYQLKTDTQYF,TGTGCCAGCAGCTCATATCAACTGAAGACAGATACGCAGTATTTT
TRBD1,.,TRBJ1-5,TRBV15,CATSLMGQDNQPQHF,TGTGCCACCAGCCTAATGGGACAGGACAATCAGCCCCAGCATTTT
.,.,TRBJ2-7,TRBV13,CASRGEGDPGSYEQYF,TGTGCCAGCAGGGGAGAGGGGGACCCGGGCTCCTACGAGCAGTACTTC
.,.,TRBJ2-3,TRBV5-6,CASSLGGIADTQYF,TGTGCCAGCAGCTTAGGGGGTATCGCAGATACGCAGTATTTT
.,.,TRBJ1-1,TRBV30,CAWNAAMNTEAFF,TGTGCCTGGAACGCAGCGATGAACACTGAAGCTTTCTTT
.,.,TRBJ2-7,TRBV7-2,CASSLRYEQYF,TGTGCCAGCAGCTTACGGTACGAGCAGTACTTC
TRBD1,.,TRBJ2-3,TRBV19,CASSATGADTQYF,TGTGCCAGTAGTGCCACAGGGGCAGATACGCAGTATTTT
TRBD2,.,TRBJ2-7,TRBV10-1,CASSDRLAGGYEQYF,TGCGCCAGCAGTGACAGACTAGCGGGGGGTTACGAGCAGTACTTC
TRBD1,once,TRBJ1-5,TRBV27,CASSKSATGNNQPQHF,TGTGCCAGCAGTAAATCGGCGACAGGGAACAATCAGCCCCAGCATTTT
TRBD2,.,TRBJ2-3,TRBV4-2,CASSHGLAGSSDTQYF,TGTGCCAGCAGCCATGGACTAGCGGGATCTTCGGATACGCAGTATTTT
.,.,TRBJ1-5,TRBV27,CASSLFSGDQPQHF,TGTGCCAGCAGTTTATTCTCCGGAGATCAGCCCCAGCATTTT
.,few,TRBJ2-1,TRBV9,CASSPNVGGLVNEQFF,TGTGCCAGCAGCCCTAACGTAGGGGGTCTGGTCAATGAGCAGTTCTTC
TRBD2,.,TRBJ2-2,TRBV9,CASSLGTSGPLSLFF,TGTGCCAGCAGCCTTGGGACTAGCGGACCTCTAAGTCTGTTTTTT
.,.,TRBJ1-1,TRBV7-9,CASSYGGGTEAFF,TGTGCCAGCAGCTACGGGGGGGGCACTGAAGCTTTCTTT
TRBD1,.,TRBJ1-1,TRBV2,CAIKSLGPDRALSTEAFF,TGTGCCATCAAATCTTTGGGGCCCGACAGGGCGTTATCCACTGAAGCTTTCTTT
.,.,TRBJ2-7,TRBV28,CASSLYRDSNYEQYF,TGTGCCAGCAGTTTATATAGGGACTCAAACTACGAGCAGTACTTC
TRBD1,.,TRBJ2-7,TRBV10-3,CAISESKGQAYEQYF,TGTGCCATCAGTGAGTCAAAGGGACAGGCCTACGAGCAGTACTTC
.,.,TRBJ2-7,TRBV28,CASSSGPSYEQYF,TGTGCCAGCAGTTCTGGGCCTTCCTACGAGCAGTACTTC
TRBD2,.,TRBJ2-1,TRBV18,CASSPALAGKPYNEQFF,TGTGCCAGCTCACCAGCGCTAGCGGGGAAACCCTACAATGAGCAGTTCTTC
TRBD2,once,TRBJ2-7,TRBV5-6,CASSSSGGRRDEQYF,TGTGCCAGCAGCTCATCGGGGGGGAGGAGAGACGAGCAGTACTTC
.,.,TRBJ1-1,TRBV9,CASSELGRGATEAFF,TGTGCCAGCAGCGAACTCGGTCGGGGGGCCACTGAAGCTTTCTTT
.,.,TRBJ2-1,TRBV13,CASSPSREQFF,TGTGCCAGCAGCCCTAGTAGGGAGCAGTTCTTC
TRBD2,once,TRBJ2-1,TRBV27,CASSLAGGHNEQFF,TGTGCCAGCAGTTTAGCGGGAGGGCACAATGAGCAGTTCTTC
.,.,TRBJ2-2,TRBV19,CASSIPGHNTGELFF,TGTGCCAGTAGCATCCCGGGACATAACACCGGGGAGCTGTTTTTT
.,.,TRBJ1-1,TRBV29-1,CSVEGAQTEAFF,TGCAGCGTTGAAGGGGCACAAACTGAAGCTTTCTTT
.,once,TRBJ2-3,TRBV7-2,CASSLSSRIGTDTQYF,TGTGCCAGCAGCTTGTCTTCGCGGATAGGCACAGATACGCAGTATTTT
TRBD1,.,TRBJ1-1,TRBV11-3,CASSLCHRDRGLNTEAFF,TGTGCCAGCAGCTTATGCCACAGGGACAGGGGATTGAACACTGAAGCTTTCTTT
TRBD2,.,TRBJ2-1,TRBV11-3,CASSLRLANEQFF,TGTGCCAGCAGCTTAAGACTAGCCAATGAGCAGTTCTTC
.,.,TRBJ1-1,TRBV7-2,CASSLREGTEAFF,TGTGCCAGCAGCTTAAGGGAGGGGACTGAAGCTTTCTTT
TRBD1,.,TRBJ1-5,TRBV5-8,CASSPVGQGVGNQPQHF,TGTGCCAGCAGCCCTGTTGGACAGGGGGTAGGGAATCAGCCCCAGCATTTT
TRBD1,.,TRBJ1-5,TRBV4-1,CASSATGLNQPQHF,TGCGCCAGCAGCGCGACAGGGCTCAATCAGCCCCAGCATTTT
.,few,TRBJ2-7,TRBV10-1,CASSSSGYEQYF,TGCGCCAGCAGTTCGTCGGGCTACGAGCAGTACTTC
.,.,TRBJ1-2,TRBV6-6,CASSVQGSAPYGYTF,TGTGCCAGCAGCGTACAGGGCTCCGCCCCCTATGGCTACACCTTC
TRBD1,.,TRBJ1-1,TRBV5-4,CASSLPTGGLTEAFF,TGTGCCAGCAGCCTCCCGACAGGGGGCCTCACTGAAGCTTTCTTT